The 14 T cell receptor beta chains in this list originate from one sample, sequenced in a study of tumour-infiltrating T cells in Burkitt lymphoma. The assay was immunoSEQ multiplex PCR, and TCRdb's table has in-frame clones only and misses some. The repertoire has about 15,000 clones, roughly 77% of them found once; the top ten carry 6% to 8.5%. Sample: tumor tissue. The receptors come from a human donor with diffuse large B-cell lymphoma.

The chain carries TRBV13 and TRBJ1-1, with D perhaps TRBD1 (6 bases). CDR1 PRHDT and CDR2 FYEKMQ come from the germline V gene (reference sequence). The CDR3 is 13 residues long. V was cut by 4 bases and J by 4 bases, with 10 bases left in between. The DNA for the CDR3 is TGTGCCAGCAGCTCCGGACAGCCCACTGAAGCTTTCTTT. This translates into CASSSGQPTEAFF.

The V call is TRBV9, the J call TRBJ2-7; TRBD1 agrees at 8 bases. V gave up 7 bases and J gave up 3 bases; unmatched junction bases: 3. CDR1 and CDR2 (germline): SGDLS, YYNGEE. The CDR3 spans 12 residues. DNA for the CDR3: TGTGCCAGCCCCGGGACAGGCTACGAGCAGTACGTC. It is translated as CASPGTGYEQYV.

This chain uses TRBV11-2 with TRBJ1-1; D call uncertain. Trimming took off 5 bases at V and 6 bases at J, with 13 bases between the two ends. The CDR3 totals 13 residues. Germline assignment: CDR1 SGHAT and CDR2 FQNNGV. The CDR3 is CASSPSSGSEAFF. The CDR3 DNA sequence: TGTGCCAGCAGCCCCTCTTCAGGATCTGAAGCTTTCTTT.

This clone has only a few counts. The chain carries TRBV6-5 and TRBJ1-4; no reliable D call. The CDR3 has 15 amino acids. V dropped 0 bases and J dropped 8 bases, with 13 bases sitting between them. Germline V gives CDR1 MNHEY, CDR2 SVGAGI. CDR3 amino acids: CASSYSTRAGEKLFF. The CDR3 coding sequence is TGTGCCAGCAGTTACTCGACAAGAGCGGGCGAAAAACTGTTTTTT.

In DNA form, the CDR3 reads TGTGCCAGCAGCTTGGTACAAGGGGAAGAGACCCAGTACTTC. It translates to CASSLVQGEETQYF. This chain links TRBV5-6 with TRBJ2-5; possibly TRBD1 for D (5 bases). Trimming took 0 bases from V and 3 from J, leaving 9 bases between them. CDR1 is SGHDT and CDR2 is YYEEEE in the germline V gene. The CDR3 has 14 residues.

The V gene is TRBV4-2, the J gene TRBJ2-7; 8 positions agree with TRBD2. Germline CDR1 and CDR2: LGHNA and YNFKEQ. The trim removed 1 base at V and 2 bases at J, leaving 7 bases unmatched. The CDR3 is 16 residues long. Here the CDR3 DNA reads TGTGCCAGCAGCCAAGGAAGGACTAGCAGAACCTACGAGCAGTACTTC. Its protein is CASSQGRTSRTYEQYF.

The chain is built from TRBV18 and TRBJ1-5; tentative D call: TRBD1 (5 bases). Germline V CDR1 and CDR2: KGHSH, LQKENI. CDR3 length: 15 amino acids. Trimming cost V 3 bases and J 4 bases, with 13 bases left between them. CDR3 amino acids: CASSPTGVPNQPQHF. The CDR3 DNA follows: TGTGCCAGCTCACCGACGGGGGTTCCAAATCAGCCCCAGCATTTT.

V gene TRBV4-1 combines with J gene TRBJ2-5; D is unclear. Germline CDR1 reads MGHRA; CDR2 reads YSYEKL. The germline V and J ends were trimmed by 5 bases and 5 bases, with 15 bases remaining between them. The CDR3 loop spans 14 amino acids. In DNA form, the CDR3 reads TGCGCCAGCAGCACCCGTGGGGAAGGGGAGACCCAGTACTTC. This gives the protein CASSTRGEGETQYF.

The CDR3, as DNA: TGTGCCAGCTCCCCGGTGGGGGGCATGGGTTCCAATGAGCAGTTCTTC. It specifies CASSPVGGMGSNEQFF. The rearrangement joins TRBV18 to TRBJ2-1; the D gene could be TRBD1 or TRBD2 (6 bases each). The CDR3 contains 16 residues. CDR1 and CDR2 from the germline V gene are KGHSH and LQKENI. The ends were cut back, 6 bases at V and 6 bases at J, with 21 bases in the middle.

The sample holds a few counts of this clone. CDR3 bases: TGTGCCAGCACCCCGGGACTAGCGGATAACACAGATACGCAGTATTTT. It codes for CASTPGLADNTDTQYF. The rearrangement uses TRBV2 and TRBJ2-3; TRBD2 matches 11 bases. Germline lookup yields CDR1 SNHLY and CDR2 FYNNEI. J gave up 2 bases and V 7 bases, and 8 bases lay outside the gene matches. The CDR3 runs 16 residues.

The chain uses TRBV6-1 and TRBJ2-4; D unresolved. Germline V CDR1 and CDR2: MNHNS, SASEGT. The CDR3 totals 15 residues. Trimming took 7 bases from V and 0 from J, leaving 13 bases between them. This chain's CDR3 is CASTVSRLAKNIQYF. The CDR3 DNA is TGTGCCAGCACGGTATCCCGACTAGCCAAAAACATTCAGTACTTC.

The chain combines TRBV27 with TRBJ2-3; D remains ambiguous. Trimming stripped 5 bases from V and 4 bases from J, with 16 bases between. Per germline, CDR1 MNHEY and CDR2 SMNVEV (reference sequence). This CDR3 contains 15 residues. The CDR3 nucleotides read TGTGCCAGCAGTCCCTACGCAAGCCGAGCAGATACGCAGTATTTT. This translates into CASSPYASRADTQYF.

The chain recombines TRBV30 with TRBJ2-7; D is unresolved. The CDR3 is made up of 11 amino acids. V dropped 4 bases and J dropped 3 bases, with 7 bases sitting between them. Germline lookup yields CDR1 GTSNPN and CDR2 SVGIG (reference sequence). The CDR3 DNA reads TGTGCCTGGAAAAAGGGCTACGAGCAGTACTTC. This translates into CAWKKGYEQYF.

Details on this clone: The same CDR3 is also encoded by other DNA sequences in this sample. The chain is built from TRBV5-1 and TRBJ1-2, with a weak D call TRBD1 (6 bases). This CDR3 is 11 amino acids long. The germline CDR1 and CDR2 sequences are SGHRS and YFSETQ. Between the trimmed V and J ends, which lost 9 bases and 5 bases, there was a span of 11 bases. The CDR3: CANRDKYGYTF. The CDR3 DNA reads as TGCGCCAATCGGGACAAGTATGGCTACACCTTC.